This TCR beta chain was recovered during a study of neoadjuvant anti-PD-1 for oral cavity cancer. Assay: immunoSEQ multiplex PCR; the TCRdb copy retains only in-frame clones and omits some. Among about 42,000 clones listed, approximately 80% were seen once. The time point: after neoadjuvant nivolumab, at surgical resection. Patients were newly diagnosed with stage II-IVA oral cavity squamous cell carcinoma without prior systemic or radiation treatment. PBMCs were not maintained or expanded in culture before analysis. Between the trimmed V and J ends, which lost 3 bases and 4 bases, there was a span of 18 bases. The CDR3 has 16 amino acids. Germline CDR1 SGHAT, CDR2 FQNNGV.

This sequence joins TRBV11-2 and TRBJ1-1; no reliable D call. The clonotype originates from a person aged 35 to 85 with oral cavity squamous cell carcinoma. The sample was PBMCs, taken after nivolumab (anti-PD-1) treatment. As DNA, the CDR3 is TGTGCCAGCAGCTTTTTCCTCAGATCTGGGAGCACTGAAGCTTTCTTT. Amino acids: CASSFFLRSGSTEAFF.